The T cell receptor beta chain under discussion was sequenced for a study of healthy donors' naive CD4 and CD8 T cells. V gave up 3 bases and J gave up 6 bases, with 11 bases separating them. Germline V lookup: CDR1 SQVTM, CDR2 ANQGSEA. CDR3 length: 12 residues. Each TCR library used around 0.5 ug of total RNA and a linear amplification protocol. TCRdb re-called the reads through MiXCR, storing one row per CDR3 protein. The sample contains some 190,000 distinct CDR3 sequences, about 70% of which appear only once. J is TRBJ1-1 and V is TRBV29-1; D not certain. The TCR was taken from a pool of human donors in good health; the sample pools cells from several healthy donors. The specimen was naive CD4+ and CD8+ T cells sorted from blood, pooled from several donors. The CDR3 loop is CSVDRGTPEAFF. The CDR3 DNA follows: TGCAGCGTTGACCGGGGAACCCCTGAAGCTTTCTTT.